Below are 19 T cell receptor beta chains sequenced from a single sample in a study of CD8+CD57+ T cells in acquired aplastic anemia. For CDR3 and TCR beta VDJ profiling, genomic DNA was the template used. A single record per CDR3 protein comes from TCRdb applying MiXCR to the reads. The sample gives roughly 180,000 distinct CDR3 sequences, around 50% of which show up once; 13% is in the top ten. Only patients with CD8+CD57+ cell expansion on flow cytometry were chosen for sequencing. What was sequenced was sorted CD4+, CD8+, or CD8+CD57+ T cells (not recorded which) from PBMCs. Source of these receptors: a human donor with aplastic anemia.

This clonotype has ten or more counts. This CDR3 reads CASSSGTPTVDTQYF. CDR3 coding DNA: TGTGCCAGCAGCTCCGGGACCCCAACCGTAGATACGCAGTATTTT. The chain links TRBV11-2 to TRBJ2-3, with D possibly called TRBD1 or TRBD2 (5 bases each). Germline assignment: CDR1 SGHAT and CDR2 FQNNGV. V was cut by 4 bases and J by 5 bases, with 16 bases left in between. The CDR3 runs 15 residues. Full variable domain (outside the CDR3, taken from reference TRBV11-2 and TRBJ2-3): EAGVAQSPRYKIIEKRQSVAFWCNPISGHATLYWYQQILGQGPKLLIQFQNNGVVDDSQLPKDRFSAERLKGVDSTLKIQPAKLEDSAVYLCASSSGTPTVDTQYFGPGTRLTVL.

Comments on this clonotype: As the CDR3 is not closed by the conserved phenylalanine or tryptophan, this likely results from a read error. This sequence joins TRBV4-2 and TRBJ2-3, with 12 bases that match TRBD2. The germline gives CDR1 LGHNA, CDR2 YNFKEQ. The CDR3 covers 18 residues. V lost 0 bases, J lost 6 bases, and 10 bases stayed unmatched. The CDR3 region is CASSQDTRTSGAGDTQYS. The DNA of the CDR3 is TGTGCCAGCAGCCAAGATACCCGGACTAGCGGGGCGGGGGATACGCAGTATTCT.

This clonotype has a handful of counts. CDR3: CASSVSPSRGETQYF. The CDR3 DNA sequence: TGTGCCAGCAGCGTATCGCCTTCCAGGGGAGAGACCCAGTACTTC. V and J are TRBV7-3 and TRBJ2-5, with TRBD1 as a possible D gene (6 bases). With 5 bases removed from V and 4 bases from J, the gap between germline ends came to 17 bases. Germline V gene lookup returns CDR1 SGHTA and CDR2 FQGTGA. The CDR3 is 15 amino acids.

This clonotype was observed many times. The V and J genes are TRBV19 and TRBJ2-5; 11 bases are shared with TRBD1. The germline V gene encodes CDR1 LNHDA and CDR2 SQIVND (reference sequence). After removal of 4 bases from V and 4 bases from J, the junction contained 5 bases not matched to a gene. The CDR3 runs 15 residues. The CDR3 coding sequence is TGTGCCAGTAGTACAGGGACAGGGGGACCAGAGACCCAGTACTTC. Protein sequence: CASSTGTGGPETQYF.

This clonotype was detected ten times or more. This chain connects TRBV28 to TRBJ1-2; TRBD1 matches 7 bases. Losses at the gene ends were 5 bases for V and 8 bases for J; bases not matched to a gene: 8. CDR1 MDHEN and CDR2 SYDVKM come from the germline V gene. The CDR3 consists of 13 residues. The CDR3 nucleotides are TGTGCCAGCAGTGTACAGGGGACGTTGGGCTACACCTTC. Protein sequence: CASSVQGTLGYTF.

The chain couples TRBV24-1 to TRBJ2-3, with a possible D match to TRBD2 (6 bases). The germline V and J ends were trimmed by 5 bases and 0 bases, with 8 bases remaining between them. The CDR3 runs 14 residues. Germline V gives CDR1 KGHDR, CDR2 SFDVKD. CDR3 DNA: TGTGCCACCAGTGGGGGAGGAAGCACAGATACGCAGTATTTT. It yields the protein CATSGGGSTDTQYF.

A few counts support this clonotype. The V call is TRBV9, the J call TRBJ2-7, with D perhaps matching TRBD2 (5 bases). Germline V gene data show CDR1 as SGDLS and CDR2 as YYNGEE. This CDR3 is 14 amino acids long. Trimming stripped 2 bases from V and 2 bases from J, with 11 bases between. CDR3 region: CASSVGGRTYEQYF. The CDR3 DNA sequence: TGTGCCAGCAGCGTCGGAGGCAGAACCTACGAGCAGTACTTC.

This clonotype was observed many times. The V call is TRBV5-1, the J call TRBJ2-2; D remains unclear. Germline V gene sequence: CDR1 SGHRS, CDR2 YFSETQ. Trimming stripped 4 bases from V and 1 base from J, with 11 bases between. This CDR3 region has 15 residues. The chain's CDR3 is CASSVTSGNTGELFF. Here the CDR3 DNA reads TGCGCCAGCAGCGTTACGTCGGGGAACACCGGGGAGCTGTTTTTT.

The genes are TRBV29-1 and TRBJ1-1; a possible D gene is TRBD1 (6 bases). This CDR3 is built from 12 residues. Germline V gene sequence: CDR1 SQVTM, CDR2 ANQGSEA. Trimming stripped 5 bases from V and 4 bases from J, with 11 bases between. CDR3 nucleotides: TGCAGCGTTACAGGGATGGGCACTGAAGCTTTCTTT. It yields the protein CSVTGMGTEAFF.

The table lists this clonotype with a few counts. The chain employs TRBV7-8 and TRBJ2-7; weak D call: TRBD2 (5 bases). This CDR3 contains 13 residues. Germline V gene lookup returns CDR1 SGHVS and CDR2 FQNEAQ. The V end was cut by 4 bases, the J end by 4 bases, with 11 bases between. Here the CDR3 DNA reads TGTGCCAGCAGCTCCCATACGGGGTACGAGCAGTACTTC. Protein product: CASSSHTGYEQYF.

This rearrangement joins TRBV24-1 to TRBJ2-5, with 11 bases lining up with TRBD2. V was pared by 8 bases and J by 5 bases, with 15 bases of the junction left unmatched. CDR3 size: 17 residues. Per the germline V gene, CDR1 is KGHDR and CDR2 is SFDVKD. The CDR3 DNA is TGTGCCACCACTGAGGGTAGCGGGGGGGCCGGCTCCGAGACCCAGTACTTC. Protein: CATTEGSGGAGSETQYF.

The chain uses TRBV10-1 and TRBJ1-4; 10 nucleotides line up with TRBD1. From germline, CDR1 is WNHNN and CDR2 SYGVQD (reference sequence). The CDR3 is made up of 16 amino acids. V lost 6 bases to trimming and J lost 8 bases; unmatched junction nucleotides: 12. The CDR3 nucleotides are TGCGCCAGCAGCGAAGGAAGACAGGGGGCAAGGGAAAAACTGTTTTTT. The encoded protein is CASSEGRQGAREKLFF.

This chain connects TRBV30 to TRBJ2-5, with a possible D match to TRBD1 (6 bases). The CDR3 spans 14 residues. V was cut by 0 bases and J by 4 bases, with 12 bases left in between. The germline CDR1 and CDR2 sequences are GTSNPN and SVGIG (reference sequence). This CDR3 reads CAWSVLGTLETQYF. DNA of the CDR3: TGTGCCTGGAGTGTACTGGGGACACTAGAGACCCAGTACTTC.

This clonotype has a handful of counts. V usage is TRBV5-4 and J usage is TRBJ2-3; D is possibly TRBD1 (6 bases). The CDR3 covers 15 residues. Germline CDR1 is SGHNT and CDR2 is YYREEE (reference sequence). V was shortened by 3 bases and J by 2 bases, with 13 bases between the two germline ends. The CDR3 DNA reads TGTGCCAGCAGCTATGGGGACACGGCCACAGATACGCAGTATTTT. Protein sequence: CASSYGDTATDTQYF.

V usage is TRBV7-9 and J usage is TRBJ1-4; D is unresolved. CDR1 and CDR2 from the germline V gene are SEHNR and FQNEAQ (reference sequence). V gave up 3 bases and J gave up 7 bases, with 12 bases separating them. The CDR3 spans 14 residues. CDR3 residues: CASSFTVGFEKLFF. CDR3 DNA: TGTGCCAGCAGCTTTACAGTGGGCTTTGAAAAACTGTTTTTT.

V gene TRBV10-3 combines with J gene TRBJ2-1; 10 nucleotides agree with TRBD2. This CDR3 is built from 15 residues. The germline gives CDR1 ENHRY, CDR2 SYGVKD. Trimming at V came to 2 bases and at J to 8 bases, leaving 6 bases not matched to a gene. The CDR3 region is CAISEMSSGSYEQFF. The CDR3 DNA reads TGTGCCATCAGTGAGATGTCTAGCGGGAGTTATGAGCAGTTCTTC.

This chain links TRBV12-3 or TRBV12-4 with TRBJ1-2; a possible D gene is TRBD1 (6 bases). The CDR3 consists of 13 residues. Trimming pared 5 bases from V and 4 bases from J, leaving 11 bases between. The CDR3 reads CASSPGQPYGYTF. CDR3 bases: TGTGCCAGCAGTCCCGGACAGCCCTATGGCTACACCTTC.

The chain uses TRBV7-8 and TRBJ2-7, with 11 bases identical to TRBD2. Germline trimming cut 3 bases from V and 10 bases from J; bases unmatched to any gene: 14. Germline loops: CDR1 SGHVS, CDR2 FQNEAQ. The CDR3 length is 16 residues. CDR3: CASSFLTSGVPRDQYF. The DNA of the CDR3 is TGTGCCAGCAGCTTCTTGACTAGCGGGGTACCGAGAGACCAGTACTTC.

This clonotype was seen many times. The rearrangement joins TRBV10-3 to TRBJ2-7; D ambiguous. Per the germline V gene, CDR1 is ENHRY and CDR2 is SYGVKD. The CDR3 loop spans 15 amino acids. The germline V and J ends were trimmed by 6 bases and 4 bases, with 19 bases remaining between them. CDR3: CAIRSPDRIKYEQYF. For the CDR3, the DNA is TGTGCCATCAGGTCCCCCGACCGTATAAAGTACGAGCAGTACTTC.